This T cell receptor (beta chain) came from a study of cytomegalovirus exposure and HLA in healthy donors. Trimming at V came to 3 bases and at J to 0 bases, leaving 4 bases not matched to a gene. The length of the CDR3 is 15 residues. Germline V CDR1 and CDR2: KGHSH, LQKENI. The primer mix had 60 Vbeta and 13 Jbeta primers. TCRdb keeps only in-frame clones here, not all; method: immunoSEQ multiplex PCR. The data show 150,000 or so clones, with approximately 80% seen just once and around 13% held by the top ten. The receptor comes from a man aged 30 to 45 in good health and CMV-seropositive. Sequencing was done on a sample of PBMCs. The J gene is TRBJ2-5, the V gene TRBV18, with 7 nucleotides matching TRBD1. The DNA for the CDR3 is TGTGCCAGCTCACCGCAACAGGGGAACCAAGAGACCCAGTACTTC. Amino acid sequence: CASSPQQGNQETQYF.